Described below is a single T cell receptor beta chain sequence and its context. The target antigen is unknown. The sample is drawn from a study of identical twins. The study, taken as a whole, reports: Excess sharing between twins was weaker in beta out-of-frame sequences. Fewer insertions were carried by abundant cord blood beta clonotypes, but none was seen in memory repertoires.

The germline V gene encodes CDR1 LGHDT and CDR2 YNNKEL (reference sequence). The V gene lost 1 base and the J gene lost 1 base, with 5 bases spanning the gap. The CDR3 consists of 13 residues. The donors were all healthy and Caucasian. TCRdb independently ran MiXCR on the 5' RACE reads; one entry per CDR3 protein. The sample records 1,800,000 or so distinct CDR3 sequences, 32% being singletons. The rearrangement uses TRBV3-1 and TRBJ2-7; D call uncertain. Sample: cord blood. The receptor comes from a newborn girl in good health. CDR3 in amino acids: CASSQAHSYEQYF. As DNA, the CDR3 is TGTGCCAGCAGCCAAGCCCATTCCTACGAGCAGTACTTC.